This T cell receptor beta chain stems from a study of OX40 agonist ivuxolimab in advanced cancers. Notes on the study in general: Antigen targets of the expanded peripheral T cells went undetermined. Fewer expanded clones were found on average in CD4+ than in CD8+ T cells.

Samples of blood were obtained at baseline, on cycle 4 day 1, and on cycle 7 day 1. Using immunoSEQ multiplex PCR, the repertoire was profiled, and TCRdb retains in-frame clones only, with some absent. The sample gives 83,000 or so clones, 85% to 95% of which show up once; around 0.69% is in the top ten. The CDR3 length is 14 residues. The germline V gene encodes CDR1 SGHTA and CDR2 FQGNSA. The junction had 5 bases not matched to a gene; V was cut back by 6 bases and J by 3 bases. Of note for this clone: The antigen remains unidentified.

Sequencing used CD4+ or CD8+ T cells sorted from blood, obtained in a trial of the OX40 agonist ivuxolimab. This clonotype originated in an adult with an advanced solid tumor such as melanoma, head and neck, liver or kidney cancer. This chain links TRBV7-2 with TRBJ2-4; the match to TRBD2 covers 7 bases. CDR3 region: CASSWTRDKNIQYF. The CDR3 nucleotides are TGTGCCAGCAGTTGGACTAGGGACAAAAACATTCAGTACTTC.